Listed below are T cell receptor beta chains from one sample, sequenced in a study of identical twins. TCRdb redid the calling of the 5' RACE reads with MiXCR, one entry per CDR3 protein. The sample yields fewer than 250,000 distinct CDR3 sequences, around 7.6% seen once. This sample also belongs to another study, concerning yellow fever vaccine responses in identical twins.

Sequencing was carried out using CD8+ T cells sorted from blood. These receptors originate from a woman aged 18-30 years in good health. Each CDR3 is given with its conserved first and last residue. The D gene is left open where the match is weak. The size field is filled for only some rows; it gives once, few, many or a size class.

V: TRBV7-9
J: TRBJ2-5
size: few
D: TRBD2
CDR3: CASSQAGLEEPTETQYF
DNA: TGTGCCAGCAGCCAAGCGGGACTAGAGGAGCCTACAGAGACCCAGTACTTC

V: TRBV25-1
J: TRBJ2-1
size: NA
D: NA
CDR3: CASSDPHRGEQFF
DNA: TGTGCCAGCAGTGACCCCCACAGAGGTGAGCAGTTCTTC

V: TRBV24-1
J: TRBJ1-5
size: few
D: TRBD1
CDR3: CATQTGVDSNQPQHF
DNA: TGTGCCACCCAAACAGGGGTCGATAGCAATCAGCCCCAGCATTTT

V: TRBV10-1
J: TRBJ2-3
size: NA
D: NA
CDR3: CASSEVSSDTQYF
DNA: TGCGCCAGCAGTGAGGTCAGCTCCGATACGCAGTATTTT

V: TRBV12-3/TRBV12-4
J: TRBJ2-7
size: many
D: NA
CDR3: CASSLGLPYEQYF
DNA: TGTGCCAGCAGCCTAGGTCTTCCCTACGAGCAGTACTTC

V: TRBV20-1
J: TRBJ2-1
size: many
D: TRBD2
CDR3: CLAGNLGEQFF
DNA: TGTTTAGCGGGGAATCTTGGTGAGCAGTTCTTC

V: TRBV7-9
J: TRBJ2-1
size: many
D: NA
CDR3: CATIEQFF
DNA: TGTGCCACCATAGAGCAGTTCTTC

V: TRBV2
J: TRBJ2-7
size: NA
D: NA
CDR3: CASMDYSYEQYF
DNA: TGTGCCAGCATGGACTACTCCTACGAGCAGTACTTC

V: TRBV7-6
J: TRBJ2-1
size: NA
D: TRBD2
CDR3: CASSRQGLADEQFF
DNA: TGTGCCAGCAGCCGGCAGGGACTAGCTGATGAGCAGTTCTTC

V: TRBV7-2
J: TRBJ2-3
size: few
D: NA
CDR3: CASSLGGVSTDTQYF
DNA: TGTGCCAGCAGCTTAGGAGGGGTTAGCACAGATACGCAGTATTTT

V: TRBV28
J: TRBJ1-1
size: many
D: NA
CDR3: CASSFRFPLNTEAFF
DNA: TGTGCCAGCAGTTTTCGGTTCCCCTTGAACACTGAAGCTTTCTTT

V: TRBV5-1
J: TRBJ2-7
size: few
D: TRBD1
CDR3: CASSLGQGQAYEQYF
DNA: TGCGCCAGCAGCCTAGGACAGGGACAAGCCTACGAGCAGTACTTC

V: TRBV7-9
J: TRBJ2-1
size: many
D: NA
CDR3: CASSSLGNEQFF
DNA: TGTGCCAGCAGCAGTCTGGGGAATGAGCAGTTCTTC

V: TRBV29-1
J: TRBJ1-1
size: few
D: NA
CDR3: CSVVQAIRNTEAFF
DNA: TGCAGCGTTGTTCAGGCGATTCGGAACACTGAAGCTTTCTTT

V: TRBV2
J: TRBJ1-2
size: few
D: NA
CDR3: CASSEQADANYGYTF
DNA: TGTGCCAGCAGTGAACAGGCAGATGCTAACTATGGCTACACCTTC

V: TRBV2
J: TRBJ1-2
size: few
D: NA
CDR3: CASSEQFNYGYTF
DNA: TGTGCCAGCAGTGAACAGTTTAACTATGGCTACACCTTC

V: TRBV5-6
J: TRBJ1-2
size: many
D: NA
CDR3: CASSPITPGRHGYTF
DNA: TGTGCCAGCAGCCCCATCACCCCAGGGCGGCATGGCTACACCTTC

V: TRBV3-1
J: TRBJ2-2
size: many
D: NA
CDR3: CASSQQTFRMISGELFF
DNA: TGTGCCAGCAGCCAACAGACCTTCCGTATGATTTCCGGGGAGCTGTTTTTT

V: TRBV5-4
J: TRBJ2-3
size: few
D: NA
CDR3: CASTSSWGPGDKYF
DNA: TGTGCCAGCACCTCTTCGTGGGGCCCGGGGGACAAGTATTTT

V: TRBV6-1
J: TRBJ2-1
size: NA
D: NA
CDR3: CASSEGRQVRYNEQFF
DNA: TGTGCCAGCAGTGAAGGTCGACAGGTCCGATACAATGAGCAGTTCTTC

V: TRBV5-6
J: TRBJ2-3
size: few
D: NA
CDR3: CASADERRAVGTQYF
DNA: TGTGCCAGCGCCGACGAGCGGCGGGCGGTTGGTACGCAGTATTTT

V: TRBV3-1
J: TRBJ2-7
size: NA
D: TRBD2
CDR3: CASSPSGIGWYEQYF
DNA: TGTGCCAGCAGCCCCAGCGGGATAGGATGGTACGAGCAGTACTTC

V: TRBV6-5
J: TRBJ1-2
size: NA
D: NA
CDR3: CASSSGLTYTF
DNA: TGTGCCAGCAGTTCAGGCTTAACCTACACCTTC

V: TRBV4-1
J: TRBJ2-7
size: NA
D: NA
CDR3: CASSHGTASSYEQYF
DNA: TGCGCCAGCAGCCACGGGACGGCCAGCTCCTACGAGCAGTACTTC

V: TRBV15
J: TRBJ2-7
size: NA
D: TRBD2
CDR3: CATRGLAGENEQYF
DNA: TGTGCCACCAGAGGGCTAGCGGGAGAAAACGAGCAGTACTTC

V: TRBV19
J: TRBJ2-1
size: NA
D: TRBD2
CDR3: CASSISWTSGNEQFF
DNA: TGTGCCAGTAGTATCTCATGGACTAGCGGTAATGAGCAGTTCTTC

V: TRBV7-9
J: TRBJ2-5
size: many
D: NA
CDR3: CATSLETQYF
DNA: TGTGCCACATCATTGGAGACCCAGTACTTC

V: TRBV7-9
J: TRBJ2-1
size: many
D: TRBD2
CDR3: CASSGFSGSSYNEQFF
DNA: TGTGCCAGCAGCGGATTTAGCGGGAGCTCCTACAATGAGCAGTTCTTC

V: TRBV2
J: TRBJ2-7
size: NA
D: NA
CDR3: CAGFTYGETYAYEQYF
DNA: TGTGCCGGCTTTACTTACGGGGAGACTTATGCCTACGAGCAGTACTTC

V: TRBV5-4
J: TRBJ2-2
size: NA
D: TRBD2
CDR3: CASFLAGLAGGPSTGELFF
DNA: TGTGCCAGCTTCTTGGCGGGACTAGCGGGAGGGCCGAGCACCGGGGAGCTGTTTTTT

V: TRBV5-1
J: TRBJ1-2
size: NA
D: TRBD1
CDR3: CASSRDREGGSYGYTF
DNA: TGCGCCAGCAGCAGAGACAGGGAAGGGGGATCTTATGGCTACACCTTC

V: TRBV20-1
J: TRBJ2-1
size: few
D: NA
CDR3: CSARSNKDYNEQFF
DNA: TGCAGTGCGAGGTCCAACAAAGACTACAATGAGCAGTTCTTC

V: TRBV12-3/TRBV12-4
J: TRBJ2-5
size: few
D: NA
CDR3: CASIGRLETQYF
DNA: TGTGCCAGTATAGGTCGTTTAGAGACCCAGTACTTC

V: TRBV7-3
J: TRBJ2-3
size: NA
D: NA
CDR3: CASSLRGETSGDTQYF
DNA: TGTGCCAGCAGCTTAAGGGGCGAGACTAGTGGAGATACGCAGTATTTT

V: TRBV11-2
J: TRBJ1-1
size: many
D: NA
CDR3: CASSFGQLRMITEAFF
DNA: TGTGCCAGCAGCTTCGGACAGTTGCGGATGATCACTGAAGCTTTCTTT

V: TRBV10-3
J: TRBJ2-2
size: few
D: TRBD2
CDR3: CATRRGDHTGELFF
DNA: TGTGCCACCCGACGGGGGGACCACACCGGGGAGCTGTTTTTT

V: TRBV12-3/TRBV12-4
J: TRBJ2-2
size: many
D: TRBD2
CDR3: CASSRTSGAANTGELFF
DNA: TGTGCCAGCAGCCGGACTAGCGGCGCCGCGAACACCGGGGAGCTGTTTTTT

V: TRBV27
J: TRBJ1-1
size: NA
D: NA
CDR3: CASSLLSGGWDTEAFF
DNA: TGTGCCAGCAGTTTACTGTCCGGGGGATGGGACACTGAAGCTTTCTTT

V: TRBV12-3/TRBV12-4
J: TRBJ1-6
size: NA
D: NA
CDR3: CASSLRLDYNSPLHF
DNA: TGTGCCAGCTCCTTGAGGCTTGATTATAATTCACCCCTCCACTTT

V: TRBV2
J: TRBJ2-3
size: NA
D: NA
CDR3: CASPGLIMDTQYF
DNA: TGTGCCAGCCCGGGACTGATCATGGATACGCAGTATTTT

V: TRBV24-1
J: TRBJ2-3
size: many
D: TRBD1
CDR3: CATSDLAADRGWDTQYF
DNA: TGTGCCACCAGTGATTTGGCCGCGGACAGGGGTTGGGATACGCAGTATTTT

V: TRBV20-1
J: TRBJ2-5
size: many
D: NA
CDR3: CSARDSQYF
DNA: TGCAGTGCTAGAGACTCCCAGTACTTC

V: TRBV9
J: TRBJ1-2
size: NA
D: TRBD1
CDR3: CASSVQGGDGYTF
DNA: TGTGCCAGCAGCGTACAGGGGGGAGATGGCTACACCTTC

V: TRBV2
J: TRBJ2-5
size: few
D: NA
CDR3: CASTFGLETQYF
DNA: TGTGCCAGCACTTTCGGCCTAGAGACCCAGTACTTC

V: TRBV19
J: TRBJ2-4
size: few
D: NA
CDR3: CASSIGVASIQYF
DNA: TGTGCCAGTAGTATAGGGGTTGCTAGCATTCAGTACTTC

V: TRBV20-1
J: TRBJ2-7
size: NA
D: TRBD2
CDR3: CSASTPGGSYEQYF
DNA: TGCAGTGCTAGTACCCCGGGAGGTTCCTACGAGCAGTACTTC

V: TRBV7-9
J: TRBJ2-1
size: few
D: NA
CDR3: CASSSDPGTESYNEQFF
DNA: TGTGCCAGCAGCTCAGACCCCGGGACGGAGTCCTACAATGAGCAGTTCTTC

V: TRBV6-1
J: TRBJ2-7
size: NA
D: TRBD1
CDR3: CASSDPDRDLSYEQYF
DNA: TGTGCCAGCAGTGACCCCGACAGGGACCTATCCTACGAGCAGTACTTC

V: TRBV29-1
J: TRBJ2-7
size: many
D: NA
CDR3: CSARDFLSSYEQYF
DNA: TGCAGCGCCAGGGACTTCCTAAGCTCCTACGAGCAGTACTTC

V: TRBV5-1
J: TRBJ1-1
size: NA
D: NA
CDR3: CASSREDPRNTEAFF
DNA: TGCGCCAGCAGCCGGGAGGACCCGAGAAACACTGAAGCTTTCTTT

V: TRBV9
J: TRBJ1-2
size: many
D: NA
CDR3: CASSVAQEDNYGYTF
DNA: TGTGCCAGCAGCGTAGCTCAGGAGGACAACTATGGCTACACCTTC

V: TRBV20-1
J: TRBJ2-1
size: few
D: TRBD1
CDR3: CSGRGLAEYNEQFF
DNA: TGCAGTGGAAGGGGGCTAGCAGAATACAATGAGCAGTTCTTC

V: TRBV28
J: TRBJ2-4
size: few
D: NA
CDR3: CASSLDSNIAKNIQYF
DNA: TGTGCCAGCAGTTTGGACAGCAATATAGCCAAAAACATTCAGTACTTC

V: TRBV11-2
J: TRBJ2-3
size: few
D: NA
CDR3: CASSLRTRGGRTDTQYF
DNA: TGTGCCAGCAGCTTAAGGACCCGTGGGGGCAGGACAGATACGCAGTATTTT

V: TRBV28
J: TRBJ1-1
size: NA
D: NA
CDR3: CASRPRDSLNTEAFF
DNA: TGTGCCAGCAGACCAAGGGACTCATTGAACACTGAAGCTTTCTTT

V: TRBV12-3/TRBV12-4
J: TRBJ2-3
size: many
D: TRBD2
CDR3: CASQAGPRTDTQYF
DNA: TGTGCCAGCCAAGCGGGGCCTCGCACAGATACGCAGTATTTT

V: TRBV15
J: TRBJ2-3
size: NA
D: NA
CDR3: CATSRDGSTDTQYF
DNA: TGTGCCACCAGCAGAGACGGTAGCACAGATACGCAGTATTTT

V: TRBV6-2/TRBV6-3
J: TRBJ1-5
size: many
D: NA
CDR3: CASSYDNQPQHF
DNA: TGTGCCAGCAGTTACGACAATCAGCCCCAGCATTTT

V: TRBV4-1
J: TRBJ2-7
size: few
D: NA
CDR3: CASSQDREQYF
DNA: TGCGCCAGCAGCCAAGATCGCGAGCAGTACTTC

V: TRBV6-2/TRBV6-3
J: TRBJ2-1
size: few
D: TRBD1
CDR3: CASGTGFYNEQFF
DNA: TGTGCCAGCGGGACAGGGTTTTACAATGAGCAGTTCTTC